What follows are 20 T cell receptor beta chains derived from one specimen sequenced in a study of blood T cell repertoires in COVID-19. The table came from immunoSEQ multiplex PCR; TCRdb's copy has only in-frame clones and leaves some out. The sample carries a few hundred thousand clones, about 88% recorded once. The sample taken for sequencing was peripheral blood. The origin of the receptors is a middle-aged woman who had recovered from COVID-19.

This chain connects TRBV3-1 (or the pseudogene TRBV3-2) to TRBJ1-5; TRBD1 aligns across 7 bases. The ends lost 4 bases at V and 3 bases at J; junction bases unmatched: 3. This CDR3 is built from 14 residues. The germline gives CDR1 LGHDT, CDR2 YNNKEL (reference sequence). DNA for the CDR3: TGTGCCAGCAGCCGGGGACAGTCCAATCAGCCCCAGCATTTT. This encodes CASSRGQSNQPQHF.

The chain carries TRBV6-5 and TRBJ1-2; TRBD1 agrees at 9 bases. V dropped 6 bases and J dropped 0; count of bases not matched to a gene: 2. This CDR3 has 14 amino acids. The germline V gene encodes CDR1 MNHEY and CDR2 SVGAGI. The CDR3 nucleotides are TGTGCCAGCAGGAGACAGGGGGCTAACTATGGCTACACCTTC. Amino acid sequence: CASRRQGANYGYTF.

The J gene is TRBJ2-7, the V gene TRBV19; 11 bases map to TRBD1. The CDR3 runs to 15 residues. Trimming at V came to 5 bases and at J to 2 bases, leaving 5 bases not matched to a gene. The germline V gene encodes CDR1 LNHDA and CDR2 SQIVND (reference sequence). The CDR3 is CASSADRGRTYEQYF. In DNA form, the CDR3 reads TGTGCCAGTAGTGCGGACAGGGGGCGAACCTACGAGCAGTACTTC.

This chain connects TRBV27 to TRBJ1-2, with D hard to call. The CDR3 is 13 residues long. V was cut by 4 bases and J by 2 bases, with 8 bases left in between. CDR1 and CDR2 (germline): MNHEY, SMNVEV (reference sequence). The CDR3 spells CASSSRVNYGYTF. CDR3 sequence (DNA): TGTGCCAGCAGTTCACGGGTAAACTATGGCTACACCTTC.

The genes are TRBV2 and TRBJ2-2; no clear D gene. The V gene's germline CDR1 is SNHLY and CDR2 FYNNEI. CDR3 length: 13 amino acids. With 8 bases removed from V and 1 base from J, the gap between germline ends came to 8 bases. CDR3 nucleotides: TGTGCCAGCTCCGCAGGGAACACCGGGGAGCTGTTTTTT. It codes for CASSAGNTGELFF.

CDR3 protein: CASRMTGVTDTQYF. The CDR3 DNA reads as TGTGCCAGCAGGATGACGGGAGTCACAGATACGCAGTATTTT. The chain combines TRBV28 with TRBJ2-3; D possibly corresponds to TRBD2 (6 bases). The CDR3 runs to 14 residues. Germline assignment: CDR1 MDHEN and CDR2 SYDVKM. V was shortened by 6 bases and J by 2 bases, with 12 bases between the two germline ends.

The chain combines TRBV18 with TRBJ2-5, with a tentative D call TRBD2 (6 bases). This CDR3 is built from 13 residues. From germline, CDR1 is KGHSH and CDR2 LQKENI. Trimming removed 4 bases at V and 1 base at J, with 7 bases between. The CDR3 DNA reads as TGTGCCAGCTCACGGGGGGTCCAAGAGACCCAGTACTTC. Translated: CASSRGVQETQYF.

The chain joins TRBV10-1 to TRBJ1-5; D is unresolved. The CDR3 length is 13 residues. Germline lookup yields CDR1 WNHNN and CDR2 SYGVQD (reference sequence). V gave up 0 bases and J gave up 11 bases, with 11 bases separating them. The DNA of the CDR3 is TGCGCCAGCAGTGAGTCGGTAGTCGGGGCCCAGCATTTT. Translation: CASSESVVGAQHF.

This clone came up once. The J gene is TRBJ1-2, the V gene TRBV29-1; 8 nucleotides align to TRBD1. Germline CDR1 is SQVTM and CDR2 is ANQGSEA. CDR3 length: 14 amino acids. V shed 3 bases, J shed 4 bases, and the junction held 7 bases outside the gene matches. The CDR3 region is CSVDPVDRGYGYTF. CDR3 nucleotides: TGCAGCGTTGATCCCGTTGACAGGGGCTATGGCTACACCTTC.

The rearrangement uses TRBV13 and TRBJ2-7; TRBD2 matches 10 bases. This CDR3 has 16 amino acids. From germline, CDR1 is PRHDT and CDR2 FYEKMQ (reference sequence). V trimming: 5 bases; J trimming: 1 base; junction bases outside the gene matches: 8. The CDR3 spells CASSATGTSDSYEQYF. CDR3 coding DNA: TGTGCCAGCAGCGCGACCGGGACTAGCGATTCCTACGAGCAGTACTTC. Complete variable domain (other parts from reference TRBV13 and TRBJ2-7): AAGVIQSPRHLIKEKRETATLKCYPIPRHDTVYWYQQGPGQDPQFLISFYEKMQSDKGSIPDRFSAQQFSDYHSELNMSSLELGDSALYFCASSATGTSDSYEQYFGPGTRLTVT.

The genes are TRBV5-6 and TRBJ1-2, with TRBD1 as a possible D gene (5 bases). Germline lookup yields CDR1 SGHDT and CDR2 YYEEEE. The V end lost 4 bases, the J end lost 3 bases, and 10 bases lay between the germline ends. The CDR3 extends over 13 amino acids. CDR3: CASSLDSHYGYTF. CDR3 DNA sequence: TGTGCCAGCAGCCTCGACAGCCACTATGGCTACACCTTC.

DNA of the CDR3: TGCGCCAGCAGCCAAGTCCAACTAGCGGGGTTTCTCGATACGCAGTATTTT. Residues: CASSQVQLAGFLDTQYF. The chain has TRBV4-1 and TRBJ2-3; 10 bases agree with TRBD2. The V segment lost 1 base and the J segment 6 bases; nucleotides outside the gene matches: 10. There are 17 residues in the CDR3. CDR1 and CDR2 from the germline V gene are MGHRA and YSYEKL.

The chain's CDR3 is CASSPRRVQQPQHF. CDR3 in DNA: TGTGCCAGTAGTCCCCGGAGGGTACAACAGCCCCAGCATTTT. The rearrangement links TRBV19 to TRBJ1-5; D remains unclear. In germline, CDR1 is LNHDA, CDR2 SQIVND (reference sequence). Between the trimmed V and J ends, which lost 5 bases and 7 bases, there was a span of 15 bases. This CDR3 is 14 amino acids long.

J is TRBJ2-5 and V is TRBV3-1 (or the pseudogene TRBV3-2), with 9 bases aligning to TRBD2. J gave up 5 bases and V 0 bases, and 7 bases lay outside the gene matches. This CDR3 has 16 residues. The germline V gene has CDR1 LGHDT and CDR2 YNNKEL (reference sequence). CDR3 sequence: CASSQDWVAGVETQYF. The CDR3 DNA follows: TGTGCCAGCAGCCAAGATTGGGTAGCGGGAGTTGAGACCCAGTACTTC.

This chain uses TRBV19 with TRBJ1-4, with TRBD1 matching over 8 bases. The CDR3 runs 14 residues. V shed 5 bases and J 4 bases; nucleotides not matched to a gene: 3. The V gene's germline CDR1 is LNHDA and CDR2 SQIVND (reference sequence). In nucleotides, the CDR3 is TGTGCCAGTAGTCCACAGGGGGTTAATGAAAAACTGTTTTTT. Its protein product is CASSPQGVNEKLFF.

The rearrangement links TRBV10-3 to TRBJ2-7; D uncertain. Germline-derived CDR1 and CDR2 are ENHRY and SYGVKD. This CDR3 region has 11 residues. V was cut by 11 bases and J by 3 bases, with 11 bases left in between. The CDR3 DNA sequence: TGTGCCTCCCGATCGGTCTACGAGCAGTACTTC. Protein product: CASRSVYEQYF.

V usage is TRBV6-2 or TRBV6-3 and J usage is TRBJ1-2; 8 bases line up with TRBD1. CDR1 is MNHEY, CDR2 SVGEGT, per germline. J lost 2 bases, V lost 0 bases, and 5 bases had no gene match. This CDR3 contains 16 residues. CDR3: CASSYSTAGGNYGYTF. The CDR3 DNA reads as TGTGCCAGCAGTTACTCGACGGCAGGGGGCAACTATGGCTACACCTTC.

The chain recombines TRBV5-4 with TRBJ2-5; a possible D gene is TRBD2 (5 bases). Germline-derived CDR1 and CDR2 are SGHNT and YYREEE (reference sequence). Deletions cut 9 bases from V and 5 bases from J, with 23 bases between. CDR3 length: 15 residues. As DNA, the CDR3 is TGTGCCACCTCGATGCCGGGGTTTGCTGGGGAGACCCAGTACTTC. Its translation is CATSMPGFAGETQYF. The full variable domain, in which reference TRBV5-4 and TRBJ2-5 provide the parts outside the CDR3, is ETGVTQSPTHLIKTRGQQVTLRCSSQSGHNTVSWYQQALGQGPQFIFQYYREEENGRGNFPPRFSGLQFPNYSSELNVNALELDDSALYLCATSMPGFAGETQYFGPGTRLLVL.

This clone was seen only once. The CDR3 DNA is TGTGCCAGCCCCCAAATGGCAGGGGCGAGTGGCTACACCTTC. Translated: CASPQMAGASGYTF. The rearrangement links TRBV6-4 to TRBJ1-2; D perhaps matches TRBD1 (6 bases). Germline CDR1 is MRHNA and CDR2 is SNTAGT. This CDR3 is 14 amino acids long. The germline V and J ends were trimmed by 8 bases and 7 bases, with 20 bases remaining between them.

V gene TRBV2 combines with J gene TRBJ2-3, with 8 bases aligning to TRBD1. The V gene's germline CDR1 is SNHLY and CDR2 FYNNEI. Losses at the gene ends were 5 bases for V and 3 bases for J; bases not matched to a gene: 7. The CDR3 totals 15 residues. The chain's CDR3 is CASSYRDRPTDTQYF. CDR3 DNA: TGTGCCAGCAGTTACCGGGACAGGCCGACAGATACGCAGTATTTT.